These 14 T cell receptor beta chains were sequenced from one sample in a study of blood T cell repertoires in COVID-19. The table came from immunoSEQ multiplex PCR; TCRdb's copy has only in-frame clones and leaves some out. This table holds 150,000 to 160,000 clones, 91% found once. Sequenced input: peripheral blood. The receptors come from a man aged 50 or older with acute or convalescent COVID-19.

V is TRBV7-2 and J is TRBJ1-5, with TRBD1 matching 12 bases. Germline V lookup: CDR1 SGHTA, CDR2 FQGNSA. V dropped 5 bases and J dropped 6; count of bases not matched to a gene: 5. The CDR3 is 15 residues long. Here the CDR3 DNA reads TGTGCCAGCAGCCCGCGGGGACAGGGGGCTCAGCCCCAGCATTTT. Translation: CASSPRGQGAQPQHF.

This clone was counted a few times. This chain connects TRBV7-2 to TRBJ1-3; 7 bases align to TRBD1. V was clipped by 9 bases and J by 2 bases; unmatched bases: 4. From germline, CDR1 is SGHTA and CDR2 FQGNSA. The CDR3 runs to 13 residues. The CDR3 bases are TGTGCCAGTCGAGGGACAGCTGGAAACACCATATATTTT. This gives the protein CASRGTAGNTIYF.

CDR3 sequence: CASSLYQGRADGYTF. CDR3 coding DNA: TGTGCCAGCAGCTTATACCAGGGAAGGGCGGATGGCTACACCTTC. The V and J genes are TRBV7-9 and TRBJ1-2, with a weak D call TRBD1 (5 bases). This CDR3 is 15 amino acids long. The germline CDR1 and CDR2 sequences are SEHNR and FQNEAQ (reference sequence). V lost 2 bases and J lost 6, with 16 bases in between.

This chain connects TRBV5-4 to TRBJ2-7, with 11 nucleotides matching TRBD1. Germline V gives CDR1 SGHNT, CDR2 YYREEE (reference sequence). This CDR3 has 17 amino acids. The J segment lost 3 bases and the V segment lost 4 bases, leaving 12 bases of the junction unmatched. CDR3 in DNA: TGTGCCAGCAGCCCGGGAGGGACAGGGGGTTGGGGCTACGAGCAGTACTTC. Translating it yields CASSPGGTGGWGYEQYF.

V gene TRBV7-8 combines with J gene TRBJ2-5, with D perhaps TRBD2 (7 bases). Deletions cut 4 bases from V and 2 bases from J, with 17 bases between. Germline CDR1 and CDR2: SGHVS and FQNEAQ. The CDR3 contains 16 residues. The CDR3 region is CASSWGGRGVQETQYF. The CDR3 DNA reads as TGTGCCAGCAGCTGGGGGGGCCGGGGAGTTCAAGAGACCCAGTACTTC.

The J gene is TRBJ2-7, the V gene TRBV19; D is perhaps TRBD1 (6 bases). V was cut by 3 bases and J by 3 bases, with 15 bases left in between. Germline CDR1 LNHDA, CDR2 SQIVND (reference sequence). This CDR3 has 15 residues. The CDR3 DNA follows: TGTGCCAGTAGTATGTACAGGGTGTTAATCTACGAGCAGTACGTC. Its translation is CASSMYRVLIYEQYV.

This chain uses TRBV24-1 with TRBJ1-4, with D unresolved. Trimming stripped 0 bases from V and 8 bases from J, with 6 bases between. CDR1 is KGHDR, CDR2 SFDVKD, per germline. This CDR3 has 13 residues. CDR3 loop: CATSDLDGEKLFF. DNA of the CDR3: TGTGCCACCAGTGATTTGGACGGGGAAAAACTGTTTTTT.

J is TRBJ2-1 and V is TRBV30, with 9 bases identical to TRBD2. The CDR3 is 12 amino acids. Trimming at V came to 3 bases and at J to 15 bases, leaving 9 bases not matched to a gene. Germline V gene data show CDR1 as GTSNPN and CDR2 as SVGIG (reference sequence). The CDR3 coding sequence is TGTGCCTGGAGGTCCGGGACTAGCCTAACGTTCTTC. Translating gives CAWRSGTSLTFF. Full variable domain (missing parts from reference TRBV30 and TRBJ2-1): SQTIHQWPATLVQPVGSPLSLECTVEGTSNPNLYWYRQAAGRGLQLLFYSVGIGQISSEVPQNLSASRPQDRQFILSSKKLLLSDSGFYLCAWRSGTSLTFFGPGTRLTVL.

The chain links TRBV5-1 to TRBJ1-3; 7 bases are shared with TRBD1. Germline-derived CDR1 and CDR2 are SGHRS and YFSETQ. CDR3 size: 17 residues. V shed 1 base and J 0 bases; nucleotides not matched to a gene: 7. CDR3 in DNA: TGCGCCAGCAGCTTGACAACAGGGGCGAGCTCTGGAAACACCATATATTTT. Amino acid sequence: CASSLTTGASSGNTIYF.

In DNA, the CDR3 is TGTGCCAGCAGCAAATCAGGGGCACGTGGTGAAAAACTGTTTTTT. It yields the protein CASSKSGARGEKLFF. The genes are TRBV5-8 and TRBJ1-4; D is perhaps TRBD1 (6 bases). The CDR3 is 15 residues long. V shed 4 bases and J shed 7 bases, with 17 bases lying between them. CDR1 and CDR2 from the germline V gene are SGHTS and YDEGEE.

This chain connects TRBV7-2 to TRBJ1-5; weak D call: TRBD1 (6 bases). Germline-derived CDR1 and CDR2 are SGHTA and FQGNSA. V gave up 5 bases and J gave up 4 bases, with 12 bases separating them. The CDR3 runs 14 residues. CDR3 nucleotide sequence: TGTGCCAGCAGCGTACACAGGGTAAATCAGCCCCAGCATTTT. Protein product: CASSVHRVNQPQHF.

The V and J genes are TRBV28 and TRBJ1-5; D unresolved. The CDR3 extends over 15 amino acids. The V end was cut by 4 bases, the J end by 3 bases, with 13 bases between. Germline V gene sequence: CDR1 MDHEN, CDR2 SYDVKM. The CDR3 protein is CASSSRTAPNQPQHF. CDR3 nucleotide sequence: TGTGCCAGCAGTTCCCGCACAGCCCCCAATCAGCCCCAGCATTTT.

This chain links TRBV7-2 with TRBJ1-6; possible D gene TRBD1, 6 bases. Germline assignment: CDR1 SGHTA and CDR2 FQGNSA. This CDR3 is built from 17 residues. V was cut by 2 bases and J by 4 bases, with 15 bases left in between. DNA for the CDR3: TGTGCCAGCAGCTTACGGGCAGGGGAGGGTTATAATTCACCCCTCCACTTT. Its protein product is CASSLRAGEGYNSPLHF.

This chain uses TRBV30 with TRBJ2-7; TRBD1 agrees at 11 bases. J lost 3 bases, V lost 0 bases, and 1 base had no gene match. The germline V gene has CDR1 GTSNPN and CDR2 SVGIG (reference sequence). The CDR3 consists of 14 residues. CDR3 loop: CAWSVGTGGYEQYV. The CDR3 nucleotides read TGTGCCTGGAGTGTAGGGACAGGGGGCTACGAGCAGTACGTC.